What follows are 10 T cell receptor beta chains derived from one specimen sequenced in a study of cytomegalovirus exposure and HLA in healthy donors. Both 60 Vbeta primers and 13 Jbeta primers went into the PCR. Method: immunoSEQ multiplex PCR; TCRdb's copy keeps in-frame clones and lacks some. This sample carries 200,000 to 250,000 clones, with 1.1% going to the ten biggest clones. The sequencing input was PBMCs. These receptor sequences come from a girl aged 2 to 9 in good health and CMV-seropositive.

The gene calls are TRBV5-1 and TRBJ2-3; tentatively, D is TRBD2 (6 bases). The germline CDR1 and CDR2 sequences are SGHRS and YFSETQ. There are 24 residues in the CDR3. V dropped 6 bases and J dropped 3 bases, with 44 bases sitting between them. The CDR3 sequence is CASIPTSLAHGGVLPIRDTDTQYF. CDR3 DNA: TGCGCCAGCATACCCACCTCCTTAGCGCACGGAGGGGTCCTCCCCATCCGCGATACAGATACGCAGTATTTT.

V gene TRBV7-6 combines with J gene TRBJ2-2; weak D call: TRBD1 (5 bases). Trimming shortened V by 1 base and J by 1 base, and 10 bases separated the two germline ends. Per germline, CDR1 SGHVS and CDR2 FNYEAQ. The CDR3 is made up of 16 amino acids. The DNA of the CDR3 is TGTGCCAGCAGCTTAGATCCAGGGTTGAACACCGGGGAGCTGTTTTTT. Translating gives CASSLDPGLNTGELFF.

The CDR3 here is CSVGGTDETQYF. The CDR3, as DNA: TGCAGCGTTGGAGGGACAGACGAGACCCAGTACTTC. The chain carries TRBV29-1 and TRBJ2-5, with 7 positions matching TRBD1. Germline V gene lookup returns CDR1 SQVTM and CDR2 ANQGSEA. Trimming removed 4 bases from V and 5 bases from J; junction bases left unmatched: 4. CDR3 length: 12 amino acids.

The chain is built from TRBV5-1 and TRBJ2-7; the match to TRBD1 covers 11 bases. The CDR3 runs to 22 residues. J lost 3 bases, V lost 3 bases, and 26 bases had no gene match. Germline V CDR1 and CDR2: SGHRS, YFSETQ. The CDR3 coding sequence is TGCGCCAGCAGCTCCCCCGGGTCATGGACAGGGGGCGACGGGTTGGGAATCTACGAGCAGTACTTC. It encodes CASSSPGSWTGGDGLGIYEQYF.

This chain uses TRBV2 with TRBJ2-6; 7 nucleotides match TRBD1. This CDR3 spans 13 amino acids. Looked up from germline, CDR1 is SNHLY and CDR2 is FYNNEI. V shed 9 bases, J shed 4 bases, and the junction held 3 bases outside the gene matches. CDR3 in DNA: TGTGCCAGACAGGGGTCCGGGGCCAACGTCCTGACTTTC. It codes for CARQGSGANVLTF.

This chain connects TRBV5-4 to TRBJ2-7; 9 bases agree with TRBD2. After removal of 1 base from V and 1 base from J, the junction contained 3 bases not matched to a gene. CDR3 size: 15 residues. Germline V gives CDR1 SGHNT, CDR2 YYREEE (reference sequence). CDR3 sequence reads: CASSLLAGPSYEQYF. CDR3 DNA sequence: TGTGCCAGCAGCTTGCTAGCGGGACCTTCCTACGAGCAGTACTTC. Looking up the rest from reference TRBV5-4 and TRBJ2-7 gives the full variable domain: ETGVTQSPTHLIKTRGQQVTLRCSSQSGHNTVSWYQQALGQGPQFIFQYYREEENGRGNFPPRFSGLQFPNYSSELNVNALELDDSALYLCASSLLAGPSYEQYFGPGTRLTVT.

The rearrangement links TRBV27 to TRBJ1-5; possible D gene TRBD1, 6 bases. The germline gives CDR1 MNHEY, CDR2 SMNVEV (reference sequence). V was trimmed by 3 bases and J by 7 bases, leaving 13 bases between them. This CDR3 has 14 residues. The CDR3 spells CASSFGRGGQPQHF. The DNA of the CDR3 is TGTGCCAGCAGTTTTGGCAGGGGCGGGCAGCCCCAGCATTTT.

This chain links TRBV5-5 with TRBJ2-7, with D perhaps matching TRBD1 (5 bases). Trimming stripped 0 bases from V and 4 bases from J, with 14 bases between. CDR3 length equals 15 residues. Germline V CDR1 and CDR2: SGHKS, YYEKEE (reference sequence). Here the CDR3 DNA reads TGTGCCAGCAGCTTGGTAGGGGCGCGATCGTACGAGCAGTACTTC. The encoded protein is CASSLVGARSYEQYF.

The V gene is TRBV9, the J gene TRBJ1-1; D remains unclear. CDR1 is SGDLS, CDR2 YYNGEE, per germline. Deletions cut 0 bases from V and 3 bases from J, with 6 bases between. The CDR3 contains 13 residues. The CDR3 is CASSVDGYTEAFF. CDR3 DNA: TGTGCCAGCAGCGTAGACGGGTACACTGAAGCTTTCTTT.

The V gene is TRBV11-2, the J gene TRBJ1-1; D might be TRBD1 (6 bases). Deletions cut 5 bases from V and 1 base from J, with 11 bases between. This CDR3 spans 14 amino acids. CDR1 is SGHAT and CDR2 is FQNNGV in the germline V gene. CDR3 sequence: CASSRGQQNTEAFF. The CDR3 DNA sequence: TGTGCCAGCAGCCGGGGACAACAGAACACTGAAGCTTTCTTT.